Listed here are 30 T cell receptor beta chains from one sample, sequenced in a study of technical replicates of blood from several donors. The data were produced by immunoSEQ multiplex PCR, yet TCRdb's version contains in-frame clones alone and is incomplete. The sample records roughly 71,000 clones, around 90% being singletons. The source material was T cells isolated from PBMCs. Receptors originate from a human donor in good health.

V usage is TRBV28 and J usage is TRBJ2-1; TRBD2 aligns across 15 bases. The CDR3 is 20 amino acids. V lost 7 bases, J lost 7 bases, and 20 bases stayed unmatched. Germline-derived CDR1 and CDR2 are MDHEN and SYDVKM. CDR3 residues: CASNLPPGLAGGSLENEQFF. The CDR3 nucleotides read TGTGCCAGCAATTTGCCCCCGGGACTAGCGGGAGGATCCTTAGAGAATGAGCAGTTCTTC.

J is TRBJ2-2 and V is TRBV5-4; maybe TRBD1 (5 bases). CDR1 and CDR2 (germline): SGHNT, YYREEE (reference sequence). V gave up 4 bases and J gave up 4 bases, with 14 bases separating them. The CDR3 spans 15 residues. Here the CDR3 reads CASSLDLGATGELFF. The CDR3 DNA follows: TGTGCCAGCAGCCTGGATTTAGGGGCCACCGGGGAGCTGTTTTTT. Together with reference TRBV5-4 and TRBJ2-2, the CDR3 gives the full variable domain: ETGVTQSPTHLIKTRGQQVTLRCSSQSGHNTVSWYQQALGQGPQFIFQYYREEENGRGNFPPRFSGLQFPNYSSELNVNALELDDSALYLCASSLDLGATGELFFGEGSRLTVL.

The chain links TRBV6-5 to TRBJ2-5; TRBD2 aligns across 10 bases. The CDR3 loop spans 15 amino acids. J gave up 2 bases and V 4 bases, and 4 bases lay outside the gene matches. Germline V gives CDR1 MNHEY, CDR2 SVGAGI. The CDR3 loop is CASSSPGLAQETQYF. The CDR3 DNA reads TGTGCCAGCAGTTCGCCGGGACTAGCGCAAGAGACCCAGTACTTC.

This clone came up a few times. The CDR3 sequence: CASSVDSRGMNTEAFF. CDR3 in DNA: TGTGCCAGCAGCGTAGACTCGAGGGGGATGAACACTGAAGCTTTCTTT. J is TRBJ1-1 and V is TRBV9, with D possibly being TRBD1 (6 bases). CDR1 and CDR2 (germline): SGDLS, YYNGEE. The ends were cut back, 0 bases at V and 0 bases at J, with 12 bases in the middle. The length of the CDR3 is 16 residues.

J is TRBJ1-1 and V is TRBV29-1, with 9 bases identical to TRBD1. V shed 6 bases, J shed 2 bases, and the junction held 16 bases outside the gene matches. This CDR3 is built from 17 residues. Looked up from germline, CDR1 is SQVTM and CDR2 is ANQGSEA. CDR3 DNA: TGCAGCGTCCAAAGAAGAATAAACAGGGGGCCCAACACTGAAGCTTTCTTT. Translating gives CSVQRRINRGPNTEAFF. Full variable domain (remainder filled in from reference TRBV29-1 and TRBJ1-1): SAVISQKPSRDICQRGTSLTIQCQVDSQVTMMFWYRQQPGQSLTLIATANQGSEATYESGFVIDKFPISRPNLTFSTLTVSNMSPEDSSIYLCSVQRRINRGPNTEAFFGQGTRLTVV.

A single count supports this clone. The chain has TRBV7-9 and TRBJ1-2; 10 bases are shared with TRBD1. Trimming at V came to 8 bases and at J to 6 bases, leaving 15 bases not matched to a gene. Germline-derived CDR1 and CDR2 are SEHNR and FQNEAQ (reference sequence). This CDR3 region has 16 residues. CDR3 loop: CASELSDRGRVDGYTF. The CDR3 nucleotides read TGTGCCAGCGAACTCAGTGACAGGGGGCGCGTGGATGGCTACACCTTC. Looking up the rest from reference TRBV7-9 and TRBJ1-2 gives the full variable domain: DTGVSQNPRHKITKRGQNVTFRCDPISEHNRLYWYRQTLGQGPEFLTYFQNEAQLEKSRLLSDRFSAERPKGSFSTLEIQRTEQGDSAMYLCASELSDRGRVDGYTFGSGTRLTVV.

This chain joins TRBV9 and TRBJ2-2, with TRBD2 as a possible D gene (5 bases). V was shortened by 4 bases and J by 6 bases, with 13 bases between the two germline ends. Germline-derived CDR1 and CDR2 are SGDLS and YYNGEE. The CDR3 extends over 14 amino acids. The CDR3 bases are TGTGCCAGCAGCCCTCGTAGCGTCTCCGGGGAGCTGTTTTTT. Its translation is CASSPRSVSGELFF.

The rearrangement links TRBV5-8 to TRBJ1-2; D unresolved. V was cut by 0 bases and J by 6 bases, with 12 bases left in between. The CDR3 consists of 14 residues. Germline CDR1 and CDR2: SGHTS and YDEGEE. The CDR3, as DNA: TGTGCCAGCAGCTTGGCCGAAGGGAGGAATGGCTACACCTTC. Protein sequence: CASSLAEGRNGYTF.

The V gene is TRBV6-5, the J gene TRBJ1-1; 9 nucleotides match TRBD1. Germline lookup yields CDR1 MNHEY and CDR2 SVGAGI. The CDR3 is made up of 14 amino acids. Germline trimming cut 5 bases from V and 11 bases from J; bases unmatched to any gene: 12. CDR3 DNA sequence: TGTGCCAGCAGTAGGGGGACAGGGTTGATGGGGGCTTTCTTT. It yields the protein CASSRGTGLMGAFF.

This clone was counted once. This chain uses TRBV5-1 with TRBJ2-2; weak D call: TRBD2 (6 bases). V was shortened by 2 bases and J by 4 bases, with 12 bases between the two germline ends. Germline values: CDR1 SGHRS, CDR2 YFSETQ. This CDR3 comprises 15 residues. In DNA, the CDR3 is TGCGCCAGCAGCTTCTCGGGAGAGAGCACCGGGGAGCTGTTTTTT. Translation: CASSFSGESTGELFF.

The chain combines TRBV6-1 with TRBJ2-7, with a possible D match to TRBD1 (6 bases). Trimming removed 8 bases from V and 2 bases from J, with 19 bases in between. The CDR3 has 15 amino acids. Germline V gene sequence: CDR1 MNHNS, CDR2 SASEGT. The CDR3 sequence is CASQHYRVEAYEQYF. Here the CDR3 DNA reads TGTGCCAGCCAACACTACAGGGTGGAGGCCTACGAGCAGTACTTC.

V is TRBV19 and J is TRBJ2-1, with 8 bases that match TRBD2. The CDR3 consists of 15 residues. Per germline, CDR1 LNHDA and CDR2 SQIVND (reference sequence). J lost 0 bases, V lost 2 bases, and 0 bases had no gene match. Here the CDR3 reads CASSISGSSYNEQFF. DNA of the CDR3: TGTGCCAGTAGTATAAGCGGGAGCTCCTACAATGAGCAGTTCTTC.

This chain connects TRBV6-5 to TRBJ2-3, with a possible D match to TRBD2 (6 bases). Germline-derived CDR1 and CDR2 are MNHEY and SVGAGI. This CDR3 spans 13 amino acids. V lost 8 bases and J 2 bases, leaving 11 bases between the germline ends. The CDR3 nucleotides read TGTGCCAGCTCGGGCGGGACCACAGATACGCAGTATTTT. Amino acid sequence: CASSGGTTDTQYF.

V usage is TRBV27 and J usage is TRBJ2-1, with 12 positions matching TRBD2. CDR1 and CDR2 (germline): MNHEY, SMNVEV (reference sequence). V lost 5 bases and J lost 8; bases outside the gene matches: 10. The CDR3 runs 16 residues. In DNA form, the CDR3 reads TGTGCCAGCAGTGCCAGACTAGCGGGAGTCTCGGATGAGCAGTTCTTC. Translation: CASSARLAGVSDEQFF.

This clone appeared once. The chain joins TRBV9 to TRBJ2-5, with D maybe TRBD2 (6 bases). The CDR3 extends over 14 amino acids. The germline gives CDR1 SGDLS, CDR2 YYNGEE. Trimming cost V 4 bases and J 5 bases, with 15 bases left between them. For the CDR3, the DNA is TGTGCCAGCAGCTCCGACGGAGGAGGGGAGACCCAGTACTTC. This sequence encodes CASSSDGGGETQYF.

This clone was seen a handful of times. V usage is TRBV29-1 and J usage is TRBJ1-1; D might be TRBD1 (5 bases). This CDR3 is built from 12 residues. The germline V gene has CDR1 SQVTM and CDR2 ANQGSEA. V dropped 1 base and J dropped 8 bases, with 11 bases sitting between them. In nucleotides, the CDR3 is TGCAGCGTTGAAGGGGGCCGGCTGGAAGCTTTCTTT. Residues: CSVEGGRLEAFF. Supplemented by reference TRBV29-1 and TRBJ1-1, the full variable domain reads SAVISQKPSRDICQRGTSLTIQCQVDSQVTMMFWYRQQPGQSLTLIATANQGSEATYESGFVIDKFPISRPNLTFSTLTVSNMSPEDSSIYLCSVEGGRLEAFFGQGTRLTVV.

The V call is TRBV27, the J call TRBJ1-4; TRBD1 matches at 10 bases. The CDR3 has 14 amino acids. Germline-derived CDR1 and CDR2 are MNHEY and SMNVEV (reference sequence). Trimming took 3 bases from V and 7 from J; bases not matched to a gene: 2. CDR3 nucleotides: TGTGCCAGCAGTTTGGGGACAGGGGCTGAAAAACTGTTTTTT. Its translation is CASSLGTGAEKLFF.

The chain recombines TRBV11-2 with TRBJ1-4; D perhaps matches TRBD1 (6 bases). The germline V gene has CDR1 SGHAT and CDR2 FQNNGV. V was trimmed by 2 bases and J by 6 bases, leaving 13 bases between them. The length of the CDR3 is 15 residues. CDR3 amino acids: CASSLQGLVDEKLFF. The CDR3 bases are TGTGCCAGCAGCTTACAGGGGTTGGTCGATGAAAAACTGTTTTTT.

In its sample, this clone was seen once. The chain couples TRBV7-2 to TRBJ1-2; TRBD1 aligns across 10 bases. The CDR3 extends over 14 amino acids. Germline-derived CDR1 and CDR2 are SGHTA and FQGNSA. J gave up 4 bases and V 6 bases, and 5 bases lay outside the gene matches. This CDR3 reads CASSTGTGAYGYTF. CDR3 nucleotides: TGTGCCAGCAGTACCGGGACAGGGGCCTATGGCTACACCTTC.

This chain links TRBV6-1 with TRBJ2-1, with 7 bases fitting TRBD2. V shed 4 bases and J 3 bases; nucleotides not matched to a gene: 6. The germline V gene has CDR1 MNHNS and CDR2 SASEGT. The CDR3 totals 15 residues. CDR3 nucleotide sequence: TGTGCCAGCAGTGCTGGGAGGGAAGTCTACAATGAGCAGTTCTTC. This encodes CASSAGREVYNEQFF.

Only a few counts were recorded for this clone. DNA of the CDR3: TGTGCCAGCAGTGATCCGGGACAGGGGGCTCAGCCCCAGCATTTT. Residues: CASSDPGQGAQPQHF. The chain has TRBV28 and TRBJ1-5; 12 bases line up with TRBD1. Germline CDR1 is MDHEN and CDR2 is SYDVKM. J lost 6 bases, V lost 5 bases, and 5 bases had no gene match. The CDR3 is 15 residues long.

The chain links TRBV28 to TRBJ2-7; 9 bases map to TRBD1. CDR1 and CDR2 from the germline V gene are MDHEN and SYDVKM. Unmatched junction bases numbered 7, after V lost 9 bases and J lost 1 base. The CDR3 sequence is 14 residues long. The CDR3 here is CASLTGTGSYEQYF. In nucleotides, the CDR3 is TGTGCCAGTCTTACCGGGACAGGGTCCTACGAGCAGTACTTC.

The genes are TRBV6-1 and TRBJ1-1; D may be TRBD1 (5 bases). This CDR3 spans 14 amino acids. V dropped 3 bases and J dropped 3 bases, with 11 bases sitting between them. Germline V gives CDR1 MNHNS, CDR2 SASEGT. The CDR3: CASSDLRQYTEAFF. Here the CDR3 DNA reads TGTGCCAGCAGTGACCTCCGACAGTACACTGAAGCTTTCTTT.

The chain carries TRBV29-1 and TRBJ1-1, with 8 bases lining up with TRBD1. Germline V gene sequence: CDR1 SQVTM, CDR2 ANQGSEA. J lost 5 bases, V lost 7 bases, and 6 bases had no gene match. This CDR3 has 12 amino acids. For the CDR3, the DNA is TGCAGCGGCGACAGGGGAGAAACTGAAGCTTTCTTT. Residues: CSGDRGETEAFF.

V is TRBV15 and J is TRBJ2-7; D not certain. The CDR3 is 13 amino acids. The V and J ends lost 0 bases and 6 bases respectively, with 9 bases between them. The V gene's germline CDR1 is LNHNV and CDR2 YYDKDF (reference sequence). CDR3: CATSRDLRFEQYF. The CDR3 nucleotides read TGTGCCACCAGCAGAGATCTGAGGTTCGAGCAGTACTTC. Drawing the rest from reference TRBV15 and TRBJ2-7, the complete variable domain is DAMVIQNPRYQVTQFGKPVTLSCSQTLNHNVMYWYQQKSSQAPKLLFHYYDKDFNNEADTPDNFQSRRPNTSFCFLDIRSPGLGDTAMYLCATSRDLRFEQYFGPGTRLTVT.

The chain joins TRBV5-6 to TRBJ2-3; 9 nucleotides align to TRBD2. The CDR3 runs 13 residues. CDR1 is SGHDT, CDR2 YYEEEE, per germline. The V segment lost 3 bases and the J segment 4 bases; nucleotides outside the gene matches: 0. The chain's CDR3 is CASSWTSADTQYF. In DNA form, the CDR3 reads TGTGCCAGCAGCTGGACTAGCGCAGATACGCAGTATTTT.

J is TRBJ2-3 and V is TRBV7-9, with D unclear. V was cut by 1 base and J by 0 bases, with 5 bases left in between. CDR1 is SEHNR and CDR2 is FQNEAQ in the germline V gene (reference sequence). The CDR3 is 14 amino acids. DNA of the CDR3: TGTGCCAGCAGCTTAGGGCAGAGCACAGATACGCAGTATTTT. It specifies CASSLGQSTDTQYF. Supplemented by reference TRBV7-9 and TRBJ2-3, the full variable domain reads DTGVSQNPRHKITKRGQNVTFRCDPISEHNRLYWYRQTLGQGPEFLTYFQNEAQLEKSRLLSDRFSAERPKGSFSTLEIQRTEQGDSAMYLCASSLGQSTDTQYFGPGTRLTVL.

This chain joins TRBV10-2 and TRBJ2-7, with 8 bases matching TRBD2. This CDR3 is 13 amino acids long. Germline loops: CDR1 WSHSY, CDR2 SAAADI. Trimming at V came to 8 bases and at J to 5 bases, leaving 8 bases not matched to a gene. The chain's CDR3 is CASSIPGGDEQYF. The CDR3 DNA is TGCGCCAGCTCAATCCCGGGGGGGGACGAGCAGTACTTC.

The chain recombines TRBV6-5 with TRBJ1-3, with a possible D match to TRBD1 (5 bases). Between the trimmed V and J ends, which lost 6 bases and 4 bases, there was a span of 16 bases. This CDR3 is built from 15 residues. The V gene's germline CDR1 is MNHEY and CDR2 SVGAGI. The CDR3 region is CASSLGARTGNTIYF. The CDR3 DNA reads as TGTGCCAGCAGCCTAGGGGCTCGGACGGGAAACACCATATATTTT.

The chain carries TRBV11-2 and TRBJ2-7, with 10 bases fitting TRBD1. The ends lost 5 bases at V and 2 bases at J; junction bases unmatched: 12. CDR1 and CDR2 (germline): SGHAT, FQNNGV. There are 17 residues in the CDR3. The CDR3 DNA reads TGTGCCAGCAGCACGCCGGGACAGGGGCAACAAGCCTACGAGCAGTACTTC. It yields the protein CASSTPGQGQQAYEQYF. Filled out from reference TRBV11-2 and TRBJ2-7, the complete variable domain reads EAGVAQSPRYKIIEKRQSVAFWCNPISGHATLYWYQQILGQGPKLLIQFQNNGVVDDSQLPKDRFSAERLKGVDSTLKIQPAKLEDSAVYLCASSTPGQGQQAYEQYFGPGTRLTVT.